This T cell receptor (beta chain) was sequenced in a study of T cells in Graves' hyperthyroidism and ophthalmopathy. Study summary: Blood from the periphery was taken at initial diagnosis, before any treatment. Study findings and constraints: Blood also carried most thyroid clonotypes expanded above 0.001.

This CDR3 contains 16 residues. The germline V gene has CDR1 SNHLY and CDR2 FYNNEI. V lost 3 bases to trimming and J lost 5 bases, with 17 bases between them. This clonotype has ten or more counts. Its target is not known. Isolation of PBMCs was performed on 10 ml fresh peripheral blood. Regions amplified from RNA transcripts were the TCR beta CDR3 regions. Carried out on the TCR CDR3, a first-round RT-PCR used the HTBI primer set. TCRdb independently ran MiXCR on the multiplex PCR reads; one entry per CDR3 protein. The table lists around 700,000 distinct CDR3 sequences, about 19% of them singletons. The source material was blood. The origin of this receptor is a woman in her forties or fifties with Graves' hyperthyroidism that later progressed to Graves' ophthalmopathy. The rearrangement links TRBV2 to TRBJ2-4, with D perhaps matching TRBD2 (7 bases). CDR3 sequence reads: CASSDERWEGENIQYF. The DNA of the CDR3 is TGTGCCAGCAGTGACGAACGGTGGGAGGGGGAAAACATTCAGTACTTC.